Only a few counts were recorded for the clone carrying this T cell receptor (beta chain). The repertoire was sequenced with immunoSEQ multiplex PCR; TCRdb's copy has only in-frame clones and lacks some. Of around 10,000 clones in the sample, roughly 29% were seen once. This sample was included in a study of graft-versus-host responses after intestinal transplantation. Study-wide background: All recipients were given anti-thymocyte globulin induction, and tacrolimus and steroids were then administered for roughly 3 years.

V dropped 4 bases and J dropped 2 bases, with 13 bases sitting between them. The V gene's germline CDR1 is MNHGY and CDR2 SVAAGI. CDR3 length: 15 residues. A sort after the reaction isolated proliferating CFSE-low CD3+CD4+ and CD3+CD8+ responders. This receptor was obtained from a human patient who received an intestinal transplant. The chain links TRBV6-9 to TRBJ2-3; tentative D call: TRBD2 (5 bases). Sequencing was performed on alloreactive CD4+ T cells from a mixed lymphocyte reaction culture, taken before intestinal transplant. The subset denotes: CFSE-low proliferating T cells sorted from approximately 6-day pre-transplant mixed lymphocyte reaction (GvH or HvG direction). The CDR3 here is CASSSVERLTDTQYF. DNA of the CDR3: TGTGCCAGCAGTTCTGTCGAGCGGCTCACAGATACGCAGTATTTT.